The T cell receptor beta chain under discussion was sequenced for a study of response to subunit inactivated influenza vaccine. Study-wide results and caveats: The authors put forward the suggestion that each seasonal influenza vaccination may bring in only a limited number of new T cells.

TCRdb independently ran MiXCR on the RT-PCR reads; one entry per CDR3 protein. The table shows fewer than 250,000 distinct CDR3 sequences, with 14% occurring only once. In its sample, this clonotype was seen many times. Its antigen is currently unknown. V lost 3 bases to trimming and J lost 0 bases; unmatched junction nucleotides: 1. In germline, CDR1 is LNHNV, CDR2 YYDKDF (reference sequence). This CDR3 is built from 15 residues. Sequenced material: CD8+ T cells sorted from PBMCs, taken about 5 days after vaccination. The chain has TRBV15 and TRBJ2-2; 7 bases match TRBD1. The origin of this receptor is a man between 50 and 59 years old who received an inactivated influenza vaccine. CDR3 loop: CATSSGTANTGELFF. Written as DNA, the CDR3 is TGTGCCACCAGCAGTGGGACAGCGAACACCGGGGAGCTGTTTTTT.